The rows below give T cell receptor beta chains drawn from one sample of a study of cytotoxic CD8 clonotypes in ibrutinib-treated CLL. The assay was immunoSEQ multiplex PCR, and TCRdb's table has in-frame clones only and misses some. The sample lists 200,000 to 250,000 clones, 60% to 75% occurring once. The sample here was PBMCs, taken after 24 months of ibrutinib treatment. These receptors originate from a human donor with chronic lymphocytic leukemia. Each CDR3 is given without its conserved first and last residue.

TRBV28	TRBJ2-7	ASSLSGTGAYEQY
TRBV19	TRBJ2-5	ASSIGVTETQY
TRBV7-9	TRBJ1-5	ASSLGGGNQPQH
TRBV11-3	TRBJ2-5	ASSLGEGITQETQY
TRBV7-2	TRBJ2-7	ASSSASSYEQY
TRBV4-2	TRBJ2-7	ASSQPSVAVGSYEQY
TRBV27	TRBJ2-3	ASSRSRGLSTDTQY
TRBV28	TRBJ2-1	ASERGDSYNEQF
TRBV25-1	TRBJ2-2	ASSDGQGLTGELF
TRBV7-2	TRBJ1-5	ASSPLRGLVSNQPQH
TRBV30	TRBJ1-2	AWSPQGHGYT
TRBV19	TRBJ2-7	ASKFGTASYEQY
TRBV19	TRBJ2-1	ASRTGQSYNEQF
TRBV7-3	TRBJ2-1	ASSALLEGEQF
TRBV29-1	TRBJ1-2	SVSPRLYRGRGYT
TRBV2	TRBJ2-7	ASSGRRGVRSYEQY
TRBV28	TRBJ2-5	ASSRTSEDQETQY
TRBV18	TRBJ2-1	ASSPPKTRSYNEQF
TRBV15	TRBJ2-1	ATSRVEGGAYNEQF
TRBV27	TRBJ2-5	ASSWRQGRQETQY
TRBV2	TRBJ1-1	ASSGSYTEAF
TRBV29-1	TRBJ2-7	SVGMEGEQY
TRBV30	TRBJ2-5	AGENDRKETQY
TRBV6-5	TRBJ1-2	ATVPAALANYGYT
TRBV27	TRBJ2-3	ASSLNLDTQY
TRBV5-1	TRBJ2-2	ASSLDSRGVGELF
TRBV28	TRBJ2-5	ASSFMALQETQY
TRBV27	TRBJ2-3	ASSSPTSGRALDTQY
TRBV2	TRBJ2-7	ASSEGGTGTYEQY
TRBV7-9	TRBJ1-3	ASSPDRVSGNTIY
TRBV27	TRBJ2-5	ASRSQNQETQY
TRBV7-2	TRBJ2-3	ASSLISLSTDTQY
TRBV6-5	TRBJ2-1	ASSYSVGTGYNEQF
TRBV9	TRBJ1-5	ASSVEPSNQPQH
TRBV29-1	TRBJ2-7	SVETGGVYEQY
TRBV4-3	TRBJ1-2	ASSPRDGGGYGYT
TRBV6-1	TRBJ2-2	ASSGDRVNTGELF
TRBV7-2	TRBJ2-5	ASSLYQETQY
TRBV29-1	TRBJ1-5	SVGGFNQPQH
TRBV6-5	TRBJ2-3	ASRHPGLAGDTQY
TRBV9	TRBJ2-3	ASSAPSASGTDTQY
TRBV27	TRBJ2-6	ASRQGLSGANVLT
TRBV10-2	TRBJ2-7	ASLTSGVPYEQY
TRBV7-7	TRBJ2-3	ASSTRFADTQY
TRBV5-6	TRBJ2-7	ASSVAGSYEQY
TRBV7-2	TRBJ2-7	ASSSNPDSLGEQY
TRBV28	TRBJ2-2	ASSLGVGRGNTGELF
TRBV7-9	TRBJ1-5	ASSPRGGGNQPQH
TRBV9	TRBJ1-2	ASSHSMYGYT
TRBV5-1	TRBJ2-7	ASSFKLPGQGIYEQY
TRBV9	TRBJ2-3	ASSVRDRADTQY
TRBV30	TRBJ2-7	AWSGTGNPEQY
TRBV28	TRBJ2-6	ASSSHRAGANVLT
TRBV4-1	TRBJ2-2	ASSQDNRGRLF
TRBV30	TRBJ1-5	AWSRQDYNQPQH